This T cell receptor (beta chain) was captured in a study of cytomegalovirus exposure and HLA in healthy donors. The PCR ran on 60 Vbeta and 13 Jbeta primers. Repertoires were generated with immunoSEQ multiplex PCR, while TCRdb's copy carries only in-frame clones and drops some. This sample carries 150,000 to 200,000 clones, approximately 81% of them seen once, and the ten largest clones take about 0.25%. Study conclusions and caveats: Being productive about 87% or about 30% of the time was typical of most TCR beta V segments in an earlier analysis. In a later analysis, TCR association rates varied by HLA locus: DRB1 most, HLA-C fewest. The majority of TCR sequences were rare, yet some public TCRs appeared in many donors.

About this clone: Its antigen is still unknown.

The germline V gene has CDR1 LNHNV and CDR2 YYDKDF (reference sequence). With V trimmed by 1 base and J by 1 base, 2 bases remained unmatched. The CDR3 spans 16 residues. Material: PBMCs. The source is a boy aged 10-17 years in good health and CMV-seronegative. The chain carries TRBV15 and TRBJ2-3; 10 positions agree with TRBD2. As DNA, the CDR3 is TGTGCCACCAGCAGAGGTGGGACTAGCGGCACAGATACGCAGTATTTT. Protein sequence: CATSRGGTSGTDTQYF.